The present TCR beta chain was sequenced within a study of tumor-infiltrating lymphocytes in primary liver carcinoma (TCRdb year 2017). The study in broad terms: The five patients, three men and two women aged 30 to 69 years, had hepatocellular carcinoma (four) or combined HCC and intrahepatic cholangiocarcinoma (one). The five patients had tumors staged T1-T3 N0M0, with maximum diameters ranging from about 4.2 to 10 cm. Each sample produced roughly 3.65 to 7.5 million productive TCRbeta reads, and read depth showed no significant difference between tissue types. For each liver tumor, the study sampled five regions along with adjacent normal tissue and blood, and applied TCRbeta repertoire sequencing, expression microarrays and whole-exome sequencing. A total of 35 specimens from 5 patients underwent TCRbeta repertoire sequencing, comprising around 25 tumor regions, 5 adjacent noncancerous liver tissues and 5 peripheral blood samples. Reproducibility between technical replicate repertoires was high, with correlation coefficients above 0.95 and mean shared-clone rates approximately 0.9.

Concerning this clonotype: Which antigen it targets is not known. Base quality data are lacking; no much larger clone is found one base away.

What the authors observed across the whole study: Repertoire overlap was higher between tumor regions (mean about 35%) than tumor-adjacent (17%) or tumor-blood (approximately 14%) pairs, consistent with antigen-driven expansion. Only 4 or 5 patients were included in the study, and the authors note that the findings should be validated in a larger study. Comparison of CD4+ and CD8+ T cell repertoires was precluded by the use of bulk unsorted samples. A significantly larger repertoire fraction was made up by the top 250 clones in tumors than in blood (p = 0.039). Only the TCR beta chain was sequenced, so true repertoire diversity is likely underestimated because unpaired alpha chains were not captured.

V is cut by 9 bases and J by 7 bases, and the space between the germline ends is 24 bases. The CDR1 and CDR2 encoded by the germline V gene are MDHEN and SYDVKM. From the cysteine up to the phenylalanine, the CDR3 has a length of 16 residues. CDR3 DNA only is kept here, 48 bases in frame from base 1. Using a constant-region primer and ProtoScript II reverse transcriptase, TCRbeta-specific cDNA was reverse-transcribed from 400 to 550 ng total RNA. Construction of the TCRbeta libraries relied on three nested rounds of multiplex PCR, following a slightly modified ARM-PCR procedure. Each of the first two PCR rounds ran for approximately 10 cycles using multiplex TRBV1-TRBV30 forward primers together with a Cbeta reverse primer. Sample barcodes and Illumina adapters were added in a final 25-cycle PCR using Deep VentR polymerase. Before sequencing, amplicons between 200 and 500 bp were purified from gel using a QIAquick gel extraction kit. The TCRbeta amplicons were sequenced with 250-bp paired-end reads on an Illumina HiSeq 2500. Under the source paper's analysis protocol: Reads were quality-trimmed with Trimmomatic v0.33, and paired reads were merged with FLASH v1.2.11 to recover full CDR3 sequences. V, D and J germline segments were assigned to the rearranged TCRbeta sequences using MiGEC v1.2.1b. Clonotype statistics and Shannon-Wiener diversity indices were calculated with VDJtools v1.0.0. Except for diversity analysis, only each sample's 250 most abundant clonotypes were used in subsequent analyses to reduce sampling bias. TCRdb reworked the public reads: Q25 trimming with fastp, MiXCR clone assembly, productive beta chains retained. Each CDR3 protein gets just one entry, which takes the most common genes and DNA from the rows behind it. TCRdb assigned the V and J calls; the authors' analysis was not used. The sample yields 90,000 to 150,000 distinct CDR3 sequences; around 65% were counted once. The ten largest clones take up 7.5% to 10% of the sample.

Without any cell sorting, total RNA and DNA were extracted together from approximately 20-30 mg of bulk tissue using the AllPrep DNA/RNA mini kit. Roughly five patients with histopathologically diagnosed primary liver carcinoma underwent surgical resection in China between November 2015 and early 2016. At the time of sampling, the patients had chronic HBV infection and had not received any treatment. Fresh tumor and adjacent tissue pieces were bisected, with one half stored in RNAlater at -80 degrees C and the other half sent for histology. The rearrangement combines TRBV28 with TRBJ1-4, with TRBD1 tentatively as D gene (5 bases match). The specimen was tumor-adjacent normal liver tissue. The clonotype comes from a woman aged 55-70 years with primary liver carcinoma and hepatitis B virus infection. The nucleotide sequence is TGTGCCAGGAGGTCCTTAGGGGCACGTGCTATTGAAAAACTGTTTTTT. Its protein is CARRSLGARAIEKLFF.